This T cell receptor beta chain was sequenced during a study of blood T cell repertoires in COVID-19. Overall study: Spain, Italy and the United States supplied samples that represented acute and convalescent COVID-19. Sources were T cells, B-cell-depleted T cells, or PBMCs; the material itself was cDNA or gDNA.

V shed 5 bases and J shed 8 bases, with 22 bases lying between them. This CDR3 has 15 residues. Germline V gene data show CDR1 as SGHVT and CDR2 as SQSDAQ. Clones were sequenced by immunoSEQ multiplex PCR, and TCRdb holds only the in-frame ones, with some missing. This table has about 200,000 clones, around 90% appearing once. This receptor was obtained from a woman aged 18-35 years who had recovered from COVID-19. The sample comprised PBMCs or T cells enriched from blood (not recorded which). The J gene is TRBJ2-7, the V gene TRBV7-4, with D possibly being TRBD1 (6 bases). CDR3 in amino acids: CASSSLNRVYFKQYF. The CDR3 nucleotides read TGTGCCAGCAGCAGTTTAAACAGGGTCTACTTCAAGCAGTACTTC.